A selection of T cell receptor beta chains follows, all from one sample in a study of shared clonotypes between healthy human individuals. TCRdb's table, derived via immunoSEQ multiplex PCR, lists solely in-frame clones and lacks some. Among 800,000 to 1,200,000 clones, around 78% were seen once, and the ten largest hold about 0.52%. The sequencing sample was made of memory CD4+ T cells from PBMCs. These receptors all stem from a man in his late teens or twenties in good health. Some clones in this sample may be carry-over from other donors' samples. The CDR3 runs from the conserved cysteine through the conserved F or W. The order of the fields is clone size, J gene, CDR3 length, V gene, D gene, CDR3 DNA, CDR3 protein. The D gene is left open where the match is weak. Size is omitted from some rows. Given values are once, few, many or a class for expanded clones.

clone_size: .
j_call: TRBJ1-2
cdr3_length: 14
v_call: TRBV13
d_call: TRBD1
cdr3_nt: TGTGCCAGCAGCTTACAGGGGGAGAACTATGGCTACACCTTC
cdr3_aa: CASSLQGENYGYTF

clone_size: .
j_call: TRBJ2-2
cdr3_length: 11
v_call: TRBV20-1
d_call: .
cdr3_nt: TGCAGTGCTAGCGGTCACGGGGAGCTGTTTTTT
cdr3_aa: CSASGHGELFF

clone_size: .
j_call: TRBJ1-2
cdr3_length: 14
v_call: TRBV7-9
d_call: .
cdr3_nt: TGTGCCAGCAGCCCCACATCAGGGTTGAGGGGCTACACCTTC
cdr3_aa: CASSPTSGLRGYTF

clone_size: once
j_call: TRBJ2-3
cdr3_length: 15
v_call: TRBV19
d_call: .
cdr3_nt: TGTGCCAGTAGTGGAGGGACGAGACACACAGATACGCAGTATTTT
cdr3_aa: CASSGGTRHTDTQYF

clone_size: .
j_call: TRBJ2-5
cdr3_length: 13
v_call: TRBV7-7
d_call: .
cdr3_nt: TGTGCCAGCAGCTTATACCAGGGGGAGACCCAGTACTTC
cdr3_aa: CASSLYQGETQYF

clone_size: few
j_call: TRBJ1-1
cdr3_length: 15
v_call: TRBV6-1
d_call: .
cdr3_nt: TGTGCCAGCAGTGAAGAGGCCAGGGTGAACACTGAAGCTTTCTTT
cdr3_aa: CASSEEARVNTEAFF

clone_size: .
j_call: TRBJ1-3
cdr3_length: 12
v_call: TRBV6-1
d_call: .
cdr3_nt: TGTGCCAGCAACACCGGAGGAAACACCATATATTTT
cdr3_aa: CASNTGGNTIYF

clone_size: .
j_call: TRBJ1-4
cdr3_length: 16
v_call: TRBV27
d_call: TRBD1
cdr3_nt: TGTGCCAGCAGTTTATCCGCAGGGGGCGCGGGGGAAAAACTGTTTTTT
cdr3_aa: CASSLSAGGAGEKLFF

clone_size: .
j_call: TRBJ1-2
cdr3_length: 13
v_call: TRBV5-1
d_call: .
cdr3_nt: TGCGCCAGCAGCTTGGGCGATGGGCCAGGCTACACCTTC
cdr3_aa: CASSLGDGPGYTF

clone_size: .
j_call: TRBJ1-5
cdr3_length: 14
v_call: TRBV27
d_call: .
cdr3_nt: TGTGCCAGCAGTTTATCGCAGGGGTTGCAGCCCCAGCATTTT
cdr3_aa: CASSLSQGLQPQHF

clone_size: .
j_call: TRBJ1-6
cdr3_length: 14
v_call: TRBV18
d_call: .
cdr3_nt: TGTGCCAGCTCGGAAGTGGGTCGACATTCACCCCTCCACTTT
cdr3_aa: CASSEVGRHSPLHF

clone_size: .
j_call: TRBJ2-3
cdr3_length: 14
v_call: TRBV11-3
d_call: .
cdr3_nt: TGTGCCAGCAGCTTAGGTCAGGGGATAGATACGCAGTATTTT
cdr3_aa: CASSLGQGIDTQYF

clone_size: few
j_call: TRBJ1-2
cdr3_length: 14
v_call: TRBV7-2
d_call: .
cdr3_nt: TGTGCCAGCAGCTTAAGGCGACGGGGCTATGGCTACACCTTC
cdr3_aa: CASSLRRRGYGYTF

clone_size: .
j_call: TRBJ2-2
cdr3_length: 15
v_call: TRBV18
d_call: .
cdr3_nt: TGTGCCAGCTCACCTGGGTCGGGGAACACCGGGGAGCTGTTTTTT
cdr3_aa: CASSPGSGNTGELFF

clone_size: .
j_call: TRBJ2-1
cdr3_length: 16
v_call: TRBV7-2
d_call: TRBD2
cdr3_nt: TGTGCCAGCAGCTTACGAGCCCAGCGGGGGTACAATGAGCAGTTCTTC
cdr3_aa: CASSLRAQRGYNEQFF

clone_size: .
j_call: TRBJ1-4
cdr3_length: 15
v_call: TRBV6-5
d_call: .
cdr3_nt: TGTGCCAGCAGTTACTCGTACAGATCCAATGAAAAACTGTTTTTT
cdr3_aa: CASSYSYRSNEKLFF

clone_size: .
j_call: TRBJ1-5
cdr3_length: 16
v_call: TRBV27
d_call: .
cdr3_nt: TGTGCCAGCAGTAGAGACGGTATCGGTAGCAATCAGCCCCAGCATTTT
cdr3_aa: CASSRDGIGSNQPQHF

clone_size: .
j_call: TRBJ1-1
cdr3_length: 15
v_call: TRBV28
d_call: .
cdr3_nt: TGTGCCAGCAGTCGCACGTGGCCGCTGAACACTGAAGCTTTCTTT
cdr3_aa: CASSRTWPLNTEAFF

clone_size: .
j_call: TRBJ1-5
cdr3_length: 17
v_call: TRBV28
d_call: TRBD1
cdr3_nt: TGTGCCAGCAGGGGGGGGACAGCCGGAGGGAGCAATCAGCCCCAGCATTTT
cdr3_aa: CASRGGTAGGSNQPQHF

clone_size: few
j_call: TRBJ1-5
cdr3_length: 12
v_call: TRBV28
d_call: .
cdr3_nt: TGTGCCAGCAGTTTGCCCGGTCAGCCCCAGCATTTT
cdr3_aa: CASSLPGQPQHF

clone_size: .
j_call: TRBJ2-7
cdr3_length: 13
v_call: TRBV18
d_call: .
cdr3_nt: TGTGCCAGCTCACCACCAGGGGCCTACGAGCAGTACTTC
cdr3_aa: CASSPPGAYEQYF

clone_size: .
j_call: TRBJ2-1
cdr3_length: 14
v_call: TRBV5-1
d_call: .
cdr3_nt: TGCGCCAGCAGCTTGGGGGACTCCTACAATGAGCAGTTCTTC
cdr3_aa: CASSLGDSYNEQFF

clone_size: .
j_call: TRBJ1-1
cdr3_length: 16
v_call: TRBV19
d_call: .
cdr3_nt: TGTGCCAGTAGTATGGGTTGGGGAACCGAGAACACTGAAGCTTTCTTT
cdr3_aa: CASSMGWGTENTEAFF

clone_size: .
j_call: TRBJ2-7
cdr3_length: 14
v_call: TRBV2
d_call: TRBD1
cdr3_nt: TGTGCCAGCAGAGAAGGACAGGGGCACTACGAGCAGTACTTC
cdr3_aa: CASREGQGHYEQYF

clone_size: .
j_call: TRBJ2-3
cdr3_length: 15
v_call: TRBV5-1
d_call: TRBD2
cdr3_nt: TGCGCCAGCAGCGTGACCAACATCGGACTAGCGGAAAGTAACTTT
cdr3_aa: CASSVTNIGLAESNF

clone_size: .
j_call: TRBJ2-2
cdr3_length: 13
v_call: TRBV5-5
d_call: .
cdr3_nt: TGTGCCAGCAGCTTGCTGGGAGAAGGGGAGCTGTTTTTT
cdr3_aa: CASSLLGEGELFF

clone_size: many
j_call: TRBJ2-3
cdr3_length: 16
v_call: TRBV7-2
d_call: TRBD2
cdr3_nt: TGTGCCAGCAGGAGGGTAGCGGGAGGCTTCTCAGATACGCAGTATTTT
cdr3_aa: CASRRVAGGFSDTQYF